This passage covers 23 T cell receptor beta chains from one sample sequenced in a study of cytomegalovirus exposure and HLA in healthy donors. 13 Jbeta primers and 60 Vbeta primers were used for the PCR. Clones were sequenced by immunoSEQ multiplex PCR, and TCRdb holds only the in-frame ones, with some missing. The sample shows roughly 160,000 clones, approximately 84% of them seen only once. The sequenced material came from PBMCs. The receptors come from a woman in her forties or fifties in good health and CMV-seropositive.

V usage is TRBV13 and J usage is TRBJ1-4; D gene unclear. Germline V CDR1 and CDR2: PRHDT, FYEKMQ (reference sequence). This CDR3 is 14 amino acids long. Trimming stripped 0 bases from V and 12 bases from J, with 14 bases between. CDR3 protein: CASSLGWASTELFF. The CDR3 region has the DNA TGTGCCAGCAGCTTAGGATGGGCGAGTACGGAACTGTTTTTT.

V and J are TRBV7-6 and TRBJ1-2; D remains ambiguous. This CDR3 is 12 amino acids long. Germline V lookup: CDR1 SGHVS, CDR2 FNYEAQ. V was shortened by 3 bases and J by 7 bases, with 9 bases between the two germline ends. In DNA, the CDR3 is TGTGCCAGCAGCTTGGCCGGAGGTGGCTACACCTTC. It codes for CASSLAGGGYTF.

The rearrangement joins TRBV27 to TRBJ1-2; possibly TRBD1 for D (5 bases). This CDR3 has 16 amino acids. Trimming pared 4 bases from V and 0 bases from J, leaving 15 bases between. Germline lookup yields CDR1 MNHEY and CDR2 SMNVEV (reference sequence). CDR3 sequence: CASSSSGQGSNYGYTF. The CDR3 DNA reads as TGTGCCAGCAGTTCGTCCGGACAAGGCTCTAACTATGGCTACACCTTC.

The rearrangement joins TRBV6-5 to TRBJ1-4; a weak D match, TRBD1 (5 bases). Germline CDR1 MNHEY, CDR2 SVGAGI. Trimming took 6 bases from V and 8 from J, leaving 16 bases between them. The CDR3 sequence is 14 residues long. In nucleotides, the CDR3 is TGTGCCAGCAGACCAACAGGCCTTGAGGAAAAACTGTTTTTT. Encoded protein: CASRPTGLEEKLFF.

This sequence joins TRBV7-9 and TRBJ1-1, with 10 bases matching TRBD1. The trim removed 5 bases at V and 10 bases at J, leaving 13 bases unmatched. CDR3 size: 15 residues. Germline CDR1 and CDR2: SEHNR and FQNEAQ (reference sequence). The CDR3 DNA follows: TGTGCCAGCAGCCGGGGGACAGGGGTAATCAGCGGAGCTTTCTTT. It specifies CASSRGTGVISGAFF. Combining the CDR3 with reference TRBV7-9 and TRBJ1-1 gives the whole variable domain DTGVSQNPRHKITKRGQNVTFRCDPISEHNRLYWYRQTLGQGPEFLTYFQNEAQLEKSRLLSDRFSAERPKGSFSTLEIQRTEQGDSAMYLCASSRGTGVISGAFFGQGTRLTVV.

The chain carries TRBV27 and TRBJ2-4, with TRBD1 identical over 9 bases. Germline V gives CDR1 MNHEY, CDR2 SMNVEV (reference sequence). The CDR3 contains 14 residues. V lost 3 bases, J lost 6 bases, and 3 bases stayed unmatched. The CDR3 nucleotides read TGTGCCAGCAGTTTCCGGGACAGGGTAAACATTCAGTACTTC. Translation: CASSFRDRVNIQYF.

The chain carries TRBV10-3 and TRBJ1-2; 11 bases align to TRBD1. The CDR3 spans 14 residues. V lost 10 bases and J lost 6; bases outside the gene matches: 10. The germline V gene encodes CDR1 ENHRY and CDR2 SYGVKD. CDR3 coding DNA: TGTGCCACCCCGTCTCTGGACAGGGGGCATGGCTACACCTTC. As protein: CATPSLDRGHGYTF.

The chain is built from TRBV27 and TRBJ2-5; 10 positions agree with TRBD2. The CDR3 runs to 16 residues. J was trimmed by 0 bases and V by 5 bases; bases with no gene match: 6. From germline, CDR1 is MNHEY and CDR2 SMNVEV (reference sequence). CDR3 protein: CASSRSGLAYQETQYF. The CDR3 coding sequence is TGTGCCAGCAGTCGCTCGGGACTAGCGTACCAAGAGACCCAGTACTTC.

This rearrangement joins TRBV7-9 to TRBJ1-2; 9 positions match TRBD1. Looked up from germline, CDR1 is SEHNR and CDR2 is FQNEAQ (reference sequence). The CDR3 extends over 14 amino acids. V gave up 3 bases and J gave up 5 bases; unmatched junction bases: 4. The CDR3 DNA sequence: TGTGCCAGCAGCTTGTCACAGGGGGCGTATGGCTACACCTTC. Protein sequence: CASSLSQGAYGYTF.

As DNA, the CDR3 is TGTGCCAGCTCATCACAGGGGTTAAGTGAAAAACTGTTTTTT. It encodes CASSSQGLSEKLFF. V and J are TRBV18 and TRBJ1-4; 7 positions agree with TRBD1. The germline V gene encodes CDR1 KGHSH and CDR2 LQKENI. The length of the CDR3 is 14 residues. V lost 5 bases to trimming and J lost 7 bases; unmatched junction nucleotides: 7.

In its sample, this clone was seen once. CDR3 sequence (DNA): TGTGCCAGCTCAGCCCCGGGACTAGCGGGCAATGAGCAGTTCTTC. Residues: CASSAPGLAGNEQFF. The V gene is TRBV18, the J gene TRBJ2-1; 12 nucleotides match TRBD2. The CDR3 length is 15 residues. J gave up 6 bases and V 5 bases, and 5 bases lay outside the gene matches. Germline V CDR1 and CDR2: KGHSH, LQKENI.

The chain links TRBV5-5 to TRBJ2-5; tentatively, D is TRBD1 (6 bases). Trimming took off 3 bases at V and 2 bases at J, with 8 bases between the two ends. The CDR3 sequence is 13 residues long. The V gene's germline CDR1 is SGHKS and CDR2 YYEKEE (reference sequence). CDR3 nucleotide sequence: TGTGCCAGCAGCTCACAGGGACAAGAGACCCAGTACTTC. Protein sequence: CASSSQGQETQYF.

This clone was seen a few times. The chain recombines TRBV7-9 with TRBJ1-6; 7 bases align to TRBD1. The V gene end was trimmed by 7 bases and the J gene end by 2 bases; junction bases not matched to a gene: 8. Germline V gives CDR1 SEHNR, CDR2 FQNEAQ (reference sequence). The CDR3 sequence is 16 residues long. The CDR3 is CASTLGQGAYNSPLHF. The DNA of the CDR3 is TGTGCCAGCACCTTGGGGCAGGGGGCCTATAATTCACCCCTCCACTTT.

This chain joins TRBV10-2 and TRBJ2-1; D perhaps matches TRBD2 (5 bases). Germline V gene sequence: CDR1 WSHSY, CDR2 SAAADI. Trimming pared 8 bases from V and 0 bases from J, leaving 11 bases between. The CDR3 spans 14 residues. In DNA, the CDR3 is TGCGCCAGCCACGCGGGCCGCTCCTACAATGAGCAGTTCTTC. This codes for CASHAGRSYNEQFF.

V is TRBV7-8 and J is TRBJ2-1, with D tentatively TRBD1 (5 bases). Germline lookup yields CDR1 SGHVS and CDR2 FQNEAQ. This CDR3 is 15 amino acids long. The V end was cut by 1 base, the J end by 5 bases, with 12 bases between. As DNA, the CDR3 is TGTGCCAGCAGCTTAGTGCGGACACTCAACAATGAGCAGTTCTTC. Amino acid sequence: CASSLVRTLNNEQFF. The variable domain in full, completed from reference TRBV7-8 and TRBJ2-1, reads GAGVSQSPRYKVAKRGQDVALRCDPISGHVSLFWYQQALGQGPEFLTYFQNEAQLDKSGLPSDRFFAERPEGSVSTLKIQRTQQEDSAVYLCASSLVRTLNNEQFFGPGTRLTVL.

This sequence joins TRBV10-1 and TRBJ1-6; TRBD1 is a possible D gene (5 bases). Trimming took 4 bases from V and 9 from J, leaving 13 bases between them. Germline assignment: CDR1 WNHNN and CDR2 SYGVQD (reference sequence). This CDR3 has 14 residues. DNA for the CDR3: TGCGCCAGCAGTGCCCAGGGTGTCGGTTCACCCCTCCACTTT. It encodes CASSAQGVGSPLHF.

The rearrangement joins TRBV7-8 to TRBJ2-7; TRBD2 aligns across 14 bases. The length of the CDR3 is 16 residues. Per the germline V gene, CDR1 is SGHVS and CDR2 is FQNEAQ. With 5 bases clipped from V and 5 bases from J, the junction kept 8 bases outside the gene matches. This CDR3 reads CASSDPGLAGVDEQYF. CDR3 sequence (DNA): TGTGCCAGCAGCGATCCGGGACTAGCGGGAGTAGACGAGCAGTACTTC. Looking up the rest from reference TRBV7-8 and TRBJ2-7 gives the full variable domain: GAGVSQSPRYKVAKRGQDVALRCDPISGHVSLFWYQQALGQGPEFLTYFQNEAQLDKSGLPSDRFFAERPEGSVSTLKIQRTQQEDSAVYLCASSDPGLAGVDEQYFGPGTRLTVT.

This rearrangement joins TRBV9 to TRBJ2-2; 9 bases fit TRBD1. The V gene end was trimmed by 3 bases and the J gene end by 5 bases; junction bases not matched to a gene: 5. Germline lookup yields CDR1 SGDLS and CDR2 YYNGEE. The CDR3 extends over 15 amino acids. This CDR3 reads CASSAGTGRTGELFF. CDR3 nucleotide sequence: TGTGCCAGCAGCGCCGGGACAGGGCGTACCGGGGAGCTGTTTTTT.

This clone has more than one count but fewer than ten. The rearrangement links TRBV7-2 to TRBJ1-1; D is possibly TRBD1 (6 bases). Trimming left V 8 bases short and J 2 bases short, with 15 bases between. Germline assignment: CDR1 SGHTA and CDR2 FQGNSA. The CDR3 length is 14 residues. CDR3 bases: TGTGCCAGCGGCAGGGGTGTAGATAACACTGAAGCTTTCTTT. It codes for CASGRGVDNTEAFF.

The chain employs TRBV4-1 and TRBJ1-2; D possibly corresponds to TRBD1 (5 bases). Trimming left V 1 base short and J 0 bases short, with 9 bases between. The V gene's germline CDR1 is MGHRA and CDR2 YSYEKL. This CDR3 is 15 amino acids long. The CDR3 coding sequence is TGCGCCAGCAGCCAAGGGAGGGGCCCTAACTATGGCTACACCTTC. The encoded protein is CASSQGRGPNYGYTF.

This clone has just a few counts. The CDR3 protein is CASSRAGETNEKLFF. CDR3 sequence (DNA): TGCGCCAGCAGTAGAGCTGGAGAAACTAATGAAAAACTGTTTTTT. The chain links TRBV5-1 to TRBJ1-4; unclear D gene. V lost 5 bases to trimming and J lost 1 base, with 12 bases between them. The CDR3 is made up of 15 amino acids. Germline CDR1 is SGHRS and CDR2 is YFSETQ.

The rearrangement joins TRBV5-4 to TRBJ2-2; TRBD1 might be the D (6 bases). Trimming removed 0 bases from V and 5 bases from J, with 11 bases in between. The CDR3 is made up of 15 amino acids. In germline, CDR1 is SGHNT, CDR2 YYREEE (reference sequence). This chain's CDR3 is CASSLGGTGTGELFF. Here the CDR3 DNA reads TGTGCCAGCAGCTTGGGGGGAACAGGGACCGGGGAGCTGTTTTTT.

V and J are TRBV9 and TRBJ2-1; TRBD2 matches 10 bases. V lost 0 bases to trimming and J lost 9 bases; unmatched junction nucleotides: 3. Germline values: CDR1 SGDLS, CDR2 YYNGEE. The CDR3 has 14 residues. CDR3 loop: CASSVVTSGTEQFF. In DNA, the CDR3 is TGTGCCAGCAGCGTAGTTACTAGCGGGACTGAGCAGTTCTTC.